This entry lists 5 T cell receptor beta chains sequenced from one sample in a study of T cell responses to AZD1222 COVID-19 vaccine. TCRdb's copy holds only in-frame clones and misses some; the assay was immunoSEQ multiplex PCR. This sample has 100,000 or so clones, with approximately 91% found just once. The sample here was peripheral blood, taken on day 0 of AZD1222 vaccination. The receptors stem from an adult in good health.

The rearrangement links TRBV6-6 to TRBJ1-4; 7 nucleotides align to TRBD1. The germline gives CDR1 MNHNY, CDR2 SVGAGI (reference sequence). The CDR3 totals 15 residues. V lost 6 bases and J lost 8; bases outside the gene matches: 12. CDR3 sequence: CASRPATGRGEKLFF. The DNA for the CDR3 is TGTGCCAGCAGGCCCGCGACAGGGCGAGGGGAAAAACTGTTTTTT.

V gene TRBV5-1 combines with J gene TRBJ1-1; D gene ambiguous. Per germline, CDR1 SGHRS and CDR2 YFSETQ. V shed 1 base and J shed 1 base, with 8 bases lying between them. The CDR3 spans 14 residues. The CDR3 here is CASSLTTENTEAFF. CDR3 bases: TGCGCCAGCAGCTTGACGACGGAGAACACTGAAGCTTTCTTT.

As for this clone: At the DNA level, this CDR3 is encoded by other sequences in the same sample as well. This chain uses TRBV5-1 with TRBJ1-2; no clear D. The CDR3 is made up of 14 amino acids. Germline V CDR1 and CDR2: SGHRS, YFSETQ. With 0 bases removed from V and 2 bases from J, the gap between germline ends came to 8 bases. The CDR3 DNA is TGCGCCAGCAGCTTGGGACAAGCAAACTATGGCTACACCTTC. Protein product: CASSLGQANYGYTF.

The rearrangement joins TRBV5-8 to TRBJ1-5; D uncertain. This CDR3 is 15 amino acids long. The V end lost 1 base, the J end lost 0 bases, and 8 bases lay between the germline ends. CDR1 and CDR2 (germline): SGHTS, YDEGEE. CDR3 sequence reads: CASSLYAYSNQPQHF. CDR3 nucleotide sequence: TGTGCCAGCAGCTTGTACGCATATAGCAATCAGCCCCAGCATTTT.

The J gene is TRBJ1-3, the V gene TRBV6-2 or TRBV6-3; no clear D gene. This CDR3 is 15 amino acids long. Looked up from germline, CDR1 is MNHEY and CDR2 is SVGEGT. V was pared by 1 base and J by 0 bases, with 7 bases between. CDR3: CASSYLGSSGNTIYF. Written as DNA, the CDR3 is TGTGCCAGCAGTTACTTGGGGAGCTCTGGAAACACCATATATTTT.